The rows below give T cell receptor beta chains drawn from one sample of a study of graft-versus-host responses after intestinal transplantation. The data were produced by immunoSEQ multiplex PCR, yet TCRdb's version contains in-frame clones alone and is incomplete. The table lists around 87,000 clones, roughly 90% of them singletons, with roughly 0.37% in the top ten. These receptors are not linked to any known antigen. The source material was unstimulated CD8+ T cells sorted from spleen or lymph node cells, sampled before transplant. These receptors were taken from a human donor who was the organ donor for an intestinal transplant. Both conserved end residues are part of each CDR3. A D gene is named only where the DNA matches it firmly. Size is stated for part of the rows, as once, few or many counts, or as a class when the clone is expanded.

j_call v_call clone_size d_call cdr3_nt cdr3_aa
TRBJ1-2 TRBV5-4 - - TGTGCCAGCAGCTTGACTCCACAGTATGGCTACACCTTC CASSLTPQYGYTF
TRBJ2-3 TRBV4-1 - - TGCGCCAGCAGCCAAGACCCCCCCAGAGATACGCAGTATTTT CASSQDPPRDTQYF
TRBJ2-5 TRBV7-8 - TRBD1 TGTGCCAGCAGACCCACAGGGGGTTGGGAGACCCAGTACTTC CASRPTGGWETQYF
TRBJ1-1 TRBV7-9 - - TGTGCCACCAAAGTAGACGCCCCCGGGGCTTTCTTT CATKVDAPGAFF
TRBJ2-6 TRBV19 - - TGTGCCAGTAGTGTCCCTCCCAGCGTCCTGACTTTC CASSVPPSVLTF
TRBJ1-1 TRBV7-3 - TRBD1 TGTGCCAGCAGGACTCCAGGGGGGAACACTGAAGCTTTCTTT CASRTPGGNTEAFF
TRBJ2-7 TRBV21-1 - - TGTGCCAGCAGCAACCCTCAGTATTGGCAGGGAACCTACGAGCAGTACTTC CASSNPQYWQGTYEQYF
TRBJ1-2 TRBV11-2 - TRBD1 TGTGCCAGCAGCTTTTGGACAGGGAAGACGCCGGGCTACGGCTACACCTTC CASSFWTGKTPGYGYTF
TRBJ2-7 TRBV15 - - TGTGCCACCAGCAGAGATCGATCTAGCTCCTACGAGCAGTACTTC CATSRDRSSSYEQYF
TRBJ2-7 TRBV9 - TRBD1 TGTGCCAGCAGCTTATCCGGGACAGGGAGGGACGAGCAGTACTTC CASSLSGTGRDEQYF
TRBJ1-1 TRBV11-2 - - TGTGCCAGCAGCGGGGGCCGGGAAGCTTTCTTT CASSGGREAFF
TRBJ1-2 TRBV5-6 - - TGTGCCAGCAGCTTGCGCGAGGGATGGAATGGCTACACCTTC CASSLREGWNGYTF
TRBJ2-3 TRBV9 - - TGTGCCAGCAGCGTAGTTGCGACAGATACGCAGTATTTT CASSVVATDTQYF
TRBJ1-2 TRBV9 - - TGTGCCAGCAGCGTAGGCAGAGGCGGCTACACCTTC CASSVGRGGYTF
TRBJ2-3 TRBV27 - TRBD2 TGTGCCAGCAGTTTGACTAGCGGGGGCACAGATACGCAGTATTTT CASSLTSGGTDTQYF
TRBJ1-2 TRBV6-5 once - TGTGCCAGCAGTAACGGGGGTCCTAACTATGGCTACACCTTC CASSNGGPNYGYTF
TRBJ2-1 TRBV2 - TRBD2 TGTGCCAGCAGTTTCACTACTAGCGGGGGGGCGGGTGAGCAGTTCTTC CASSFTTSGGAGEQFF
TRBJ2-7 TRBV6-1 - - TGTGCCAGCAGTGCCCAGGGTTCCTACGAGCAGTACTTC CASSAQGSYEQYF
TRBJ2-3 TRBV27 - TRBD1 TGTGCCAGCAGTTTAGGGGGGGGACAGGGGGCGGATACGCAGTATTTT CASSLGGGQGADTQYF
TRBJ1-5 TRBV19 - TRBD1 TGTGCCAGTAGAATAGGACAGGCTAGCAATCAGCCCCAGCATTTT CASRIGQASNQPQHF
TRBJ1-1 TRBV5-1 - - TGCGCCAGCAGCACGACGACAGGAATGAACACTGAAGCTTTCTTT CASSTTTGMNTEAFF
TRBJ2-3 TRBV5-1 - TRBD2 TGCGCCAGCAGCTTATGGACTAGGAGGACAGATACGCAGTATTTT CASSLWTRRTDTQYF
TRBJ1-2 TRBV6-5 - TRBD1 TGTGCCAGCAGGCACAGGGGGCACTATAACTATGGCTACACCTTC CASRHRGHYNYGYTF
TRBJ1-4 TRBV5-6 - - TGTGCCAGCAGCTTGTTGCAGGGAGGAGAAAAACTGTTTTTT CASSLLQGGEKLFF
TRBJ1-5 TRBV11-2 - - TGTGCCAGCAGCTTACCAGGTTTAAATCAGCCCCAGCATTTT CASSLPGLNQPQHF
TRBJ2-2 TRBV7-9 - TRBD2 TGTGCCAGCAGCGTGACCCCGGGACTAGCGTTGACCGGGGAGCTGTTTTTT CASSVTPGLALTGELFF
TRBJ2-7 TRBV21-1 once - TGTGCCAGCAGCAAAGCGCTGACACGCGCCTACGAGCAGTACTTC CASSKALTRAYEQYF